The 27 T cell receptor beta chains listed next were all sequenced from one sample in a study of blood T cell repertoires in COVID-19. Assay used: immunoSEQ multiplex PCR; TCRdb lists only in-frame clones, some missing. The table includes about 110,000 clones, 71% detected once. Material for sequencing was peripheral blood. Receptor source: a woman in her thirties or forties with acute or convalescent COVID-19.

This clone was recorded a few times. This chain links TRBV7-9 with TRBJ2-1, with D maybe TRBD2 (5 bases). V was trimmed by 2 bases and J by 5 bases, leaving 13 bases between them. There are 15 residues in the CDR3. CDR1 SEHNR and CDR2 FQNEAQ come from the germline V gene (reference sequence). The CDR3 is CASSLWASGDNEQFF. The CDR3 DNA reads TGTGCCAGCAGCTTATGGGCATCCGGGGACAATGAGCAGTTCTTC.

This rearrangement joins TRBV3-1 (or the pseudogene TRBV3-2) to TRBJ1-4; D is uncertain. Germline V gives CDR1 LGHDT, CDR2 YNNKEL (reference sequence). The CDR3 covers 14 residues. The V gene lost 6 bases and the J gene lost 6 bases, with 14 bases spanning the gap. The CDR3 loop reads CASRGSAGDEKLFF. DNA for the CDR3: TGTGCCAGCAGAGGGAGCGCTGGAGATGAAAAACTGTTTTTT.

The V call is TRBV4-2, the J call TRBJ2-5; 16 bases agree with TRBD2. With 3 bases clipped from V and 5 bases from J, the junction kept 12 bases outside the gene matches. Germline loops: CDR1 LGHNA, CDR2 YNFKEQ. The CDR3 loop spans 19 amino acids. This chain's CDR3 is CASSHPGGTSGGAGETQYF. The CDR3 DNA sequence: TGTGCCAGCAGCCACCCCGGGGGGACTAGCGGGGGGGCGGGGGAGACCCAGTACTTC.

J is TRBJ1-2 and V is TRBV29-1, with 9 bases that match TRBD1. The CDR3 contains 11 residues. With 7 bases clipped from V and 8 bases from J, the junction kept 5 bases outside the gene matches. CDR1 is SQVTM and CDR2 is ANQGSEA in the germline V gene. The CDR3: CSGQGVGGYTF. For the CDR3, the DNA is TGCAGCGGACAGGGGGTAGGGGGCTACACCTTC.

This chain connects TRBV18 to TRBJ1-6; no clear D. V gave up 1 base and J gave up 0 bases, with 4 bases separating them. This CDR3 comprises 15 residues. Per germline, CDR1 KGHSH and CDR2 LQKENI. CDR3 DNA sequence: TGTGCCAGCTCACCACAGAGCTCCTATAATTCACCCCTCCACTTT. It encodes CASSPQSSYNSPLHF. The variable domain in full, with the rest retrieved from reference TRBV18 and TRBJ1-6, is NAGVMQNPRHLVRRRGQEARLRCSPMKGHSHVYWYRQLPEEGLKFMVYLQKENIIDESGMPKERFSAEFPKEGPSILRIQQVVRGDSAAYFCASSPQSSYNSPLHFGNGTRLTVT.

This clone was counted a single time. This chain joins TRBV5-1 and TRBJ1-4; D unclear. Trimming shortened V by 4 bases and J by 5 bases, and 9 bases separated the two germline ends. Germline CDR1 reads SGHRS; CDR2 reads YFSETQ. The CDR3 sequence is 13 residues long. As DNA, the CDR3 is TGCGCCAGCAGCCAATCCCCAAATGAAAAACTGTTTTTT. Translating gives CASSQSPNEKLFF. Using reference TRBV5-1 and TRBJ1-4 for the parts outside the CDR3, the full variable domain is KAGVTQTPRYLIKTRGQQVTLSCSPISGHRSVSWYQQTPGQGLQFLFEYFSETQRNKGNFPGRFSGRQFSNSRSEMNVSTLELGDSALYLCASSQSPNEKLFFGSGTQLSVL.

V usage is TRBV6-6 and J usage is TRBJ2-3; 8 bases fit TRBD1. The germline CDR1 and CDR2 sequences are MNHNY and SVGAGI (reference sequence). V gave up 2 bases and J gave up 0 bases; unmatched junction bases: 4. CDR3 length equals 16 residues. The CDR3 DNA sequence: TGTGCCAGCAGTTACCAGACAGGGGTTAGCACAGATACGCAGTATTTT. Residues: CASSYQTGVSTDTQYF.

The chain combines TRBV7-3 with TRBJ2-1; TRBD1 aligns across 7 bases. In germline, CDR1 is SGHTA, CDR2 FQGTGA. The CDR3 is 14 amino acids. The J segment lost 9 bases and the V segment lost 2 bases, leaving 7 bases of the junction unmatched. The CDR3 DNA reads TGTGCCAGCAGCTTATTAGGGACAGATAGTGAGCAGTTCTTC. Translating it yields CASSLLGTDSEQFF. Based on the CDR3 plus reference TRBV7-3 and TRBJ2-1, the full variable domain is GAGVSQTPSNKVTEKGKYVELRCDPISGHTALYWYRQSLGQGPEFLIYFQGTGAADDSGLPNDRFFAVRPEGSVSTLKIQRTERGDSAVYLCASSLLGTDSEQFFGPGTRLTVL.

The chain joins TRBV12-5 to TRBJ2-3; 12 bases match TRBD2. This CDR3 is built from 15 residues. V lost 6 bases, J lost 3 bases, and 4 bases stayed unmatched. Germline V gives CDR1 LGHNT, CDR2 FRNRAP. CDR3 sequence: CASGLGLAGTDTQYF. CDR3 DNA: TGTGCTAGTGGGTTAGGACTAGCGGGGACAGATACGCAGTATTTT.

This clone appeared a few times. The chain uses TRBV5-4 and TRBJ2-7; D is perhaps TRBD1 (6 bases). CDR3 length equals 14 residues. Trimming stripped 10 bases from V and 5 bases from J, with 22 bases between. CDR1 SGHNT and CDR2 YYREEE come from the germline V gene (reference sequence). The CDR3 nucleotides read TGTGCCGGGAGAAAACAGGGAAGTACCCACGAGCAGTACTTC. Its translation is CAGRKQGSTHEQYF.

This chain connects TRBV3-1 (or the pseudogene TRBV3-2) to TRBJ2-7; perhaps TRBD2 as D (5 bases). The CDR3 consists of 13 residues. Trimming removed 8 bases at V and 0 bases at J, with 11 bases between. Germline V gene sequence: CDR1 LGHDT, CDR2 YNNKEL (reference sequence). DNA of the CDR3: TGTGCCAGCTGCCCCCGGGGCTCCTACGAGCAGTACTTC. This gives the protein CASCPRGSYEQYF.

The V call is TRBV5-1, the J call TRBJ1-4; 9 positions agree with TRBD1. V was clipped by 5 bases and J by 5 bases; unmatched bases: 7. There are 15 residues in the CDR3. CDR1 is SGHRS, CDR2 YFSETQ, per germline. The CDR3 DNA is TGCGCCAGCAGGCACGGGGACAGGGACAATGAAAAACTGTTTTTT. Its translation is CASRHGDRDNEKLFF.

The DNA of the CDR3 is TGCGCCAGCAGCGACAGACACACTGAAGCTTTCTTT. Residues: CASSDRHTEAFF. The chain has TRBV4-1 and TRBJ1-1; D might be TRBD1 (5 bases). The CDR3 loop spans 12 amino acids. V lost 5 bases, J lost 3 bases, and 7 bases lay in between. Germline V gene data show CDR1 as MGHRA and CDR2 as YSYEKL.

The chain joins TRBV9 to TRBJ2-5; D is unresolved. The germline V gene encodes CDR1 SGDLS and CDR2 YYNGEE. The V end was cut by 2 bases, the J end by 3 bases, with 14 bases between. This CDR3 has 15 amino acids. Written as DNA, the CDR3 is TGTGCCAGCAGCGTTCGTCCACAGCCTGAAGAGACCCAGTACTTC. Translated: CASSVRPQPEETQYF. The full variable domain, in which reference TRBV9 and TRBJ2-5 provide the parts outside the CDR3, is DSGVTQTPKHLITATGQRVTLRCSPRSGDLSVYWYQQSLDQGLQFLIQYYNGEERAKGNILERFSAQQFPDLHSELNLSSLELGDSALYFCASSVRPQPEETQYFGPGTRLLVL.

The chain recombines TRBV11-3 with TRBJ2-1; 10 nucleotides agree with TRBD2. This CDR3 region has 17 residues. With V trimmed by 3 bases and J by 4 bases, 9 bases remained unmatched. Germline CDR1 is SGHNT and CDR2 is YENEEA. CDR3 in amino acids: CASSLGPASGGYNEQFF. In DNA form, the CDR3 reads TGTGCCAGCAGCTTGGGCCCGGCTAGCGGGGGATACAATGAGCAGTTCTTC.

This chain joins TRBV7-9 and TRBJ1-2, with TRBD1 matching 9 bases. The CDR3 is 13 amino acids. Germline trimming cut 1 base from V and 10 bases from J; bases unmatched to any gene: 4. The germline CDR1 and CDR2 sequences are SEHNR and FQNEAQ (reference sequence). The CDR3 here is CASSLGTGDPYTF. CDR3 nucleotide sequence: TGTGCCAGCAGCTTAGGGACAGGGGACCCCTACACCTTC.

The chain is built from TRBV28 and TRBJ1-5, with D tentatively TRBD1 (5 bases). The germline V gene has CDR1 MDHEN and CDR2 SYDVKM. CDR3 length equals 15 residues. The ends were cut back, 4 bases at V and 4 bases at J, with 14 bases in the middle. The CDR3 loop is CASSSGYGSNQPQHF. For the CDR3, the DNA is TGTGCCAGCAGTTCAGGGTACGGTTCGAATCAGCCCCAGCATTTT.

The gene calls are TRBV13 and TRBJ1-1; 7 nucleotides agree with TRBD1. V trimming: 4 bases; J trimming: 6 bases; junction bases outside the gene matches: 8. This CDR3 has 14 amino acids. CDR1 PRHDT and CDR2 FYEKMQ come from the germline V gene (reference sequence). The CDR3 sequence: CASSSDRLYAEAFF. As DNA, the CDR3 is TGTGCCAGCAGCTCGGACAGGCTGTACGCTGAAGCTTTCTTT. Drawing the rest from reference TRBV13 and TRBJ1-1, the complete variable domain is AAGVIQSPRHLIKEKRETATLKCYPIPRHDTVYWYQQGPGQDPQFLISFYEKMQSDKGSIPDRFSAQQFSDYHSELNMSSLELGDSALYFCASSSDRLYAEAFFGQGTRLTVV.

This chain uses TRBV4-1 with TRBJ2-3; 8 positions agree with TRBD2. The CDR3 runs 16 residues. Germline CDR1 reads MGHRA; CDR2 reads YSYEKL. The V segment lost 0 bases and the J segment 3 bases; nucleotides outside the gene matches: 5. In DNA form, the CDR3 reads TGCGCCAGCAGCCAAGAGAAGGCGGGGGGTACAGATACGCAGTATTTT. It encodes CASSQEKAGGTDTQYF.

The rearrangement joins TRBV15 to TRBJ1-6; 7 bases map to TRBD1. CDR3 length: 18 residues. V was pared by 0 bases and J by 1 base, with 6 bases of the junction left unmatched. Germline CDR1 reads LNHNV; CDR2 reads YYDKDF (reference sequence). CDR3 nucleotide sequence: TGTGCCACCAGCAGAGATGGGCTGGGACAGTCCTATAATTCACCCCTCCACTTT. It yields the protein CATSRDGLGQSYNSPLHF.

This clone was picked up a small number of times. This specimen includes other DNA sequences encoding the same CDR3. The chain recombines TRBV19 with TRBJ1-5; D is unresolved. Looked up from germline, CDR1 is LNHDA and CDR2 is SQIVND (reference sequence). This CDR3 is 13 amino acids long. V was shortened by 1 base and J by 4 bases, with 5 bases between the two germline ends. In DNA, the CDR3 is TGTGCCAGTAGTATAGCGGGTAATCAGCCCCAGCATTTT. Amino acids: CASSIAGNQPQHF.

CDR3 coding DNA: TGTGCCAGCAGCGCCTTAGCGGGGGGAAACAATGAGCAGTTCTTC. Translating gives CASSALAGGNNEQFF. The chain recombines TRBV9 with TRBJ2-1; TRBD2 agrees at 10 bases. From germline, CDR1 is SGDLS and CDR2 YYNGEE. The trim removed 3 bases at V and 5 bases at J, leaving 5 bases unmatched. This CDR3 spans 15 amino acids.

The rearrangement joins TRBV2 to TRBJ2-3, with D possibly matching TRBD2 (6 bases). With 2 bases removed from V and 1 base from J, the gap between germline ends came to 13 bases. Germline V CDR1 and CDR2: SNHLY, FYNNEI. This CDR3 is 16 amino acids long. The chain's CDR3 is CASSENKGGGTDTQYF. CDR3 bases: TGTGCCAGCAGTGAAAACAAGGGAGGCGGCACAGATACGCAGTATTTT.

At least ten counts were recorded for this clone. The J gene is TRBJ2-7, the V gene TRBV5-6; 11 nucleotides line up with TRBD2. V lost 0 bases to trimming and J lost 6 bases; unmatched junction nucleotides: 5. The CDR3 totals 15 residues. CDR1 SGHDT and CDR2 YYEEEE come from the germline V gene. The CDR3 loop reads CASSLGLAGGAEQYF. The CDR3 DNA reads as TGTGCCAGCAGCTTGGGCCTAGCGGGGGGTGCCGAGCAGTACTTC.

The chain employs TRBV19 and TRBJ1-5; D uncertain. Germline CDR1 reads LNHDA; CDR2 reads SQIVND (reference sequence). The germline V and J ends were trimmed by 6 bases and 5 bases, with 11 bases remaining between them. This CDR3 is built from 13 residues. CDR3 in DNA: TGTGCCAGTAGGAGCCTGTTGGATCAGCCCCAGCATTTT. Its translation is CASRSLLDQPQHF. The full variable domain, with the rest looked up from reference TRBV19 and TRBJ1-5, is DGGITQSPKYLFRKEGQNVTLSCEQNLNHDAMYWYRQDPGQGLRLIYYSQIVNDFQKGDIAEGYSVSREKKESFPLTVTSAQKNPTAFYLCASRSLLDQPQHFGDGTRLSIL.

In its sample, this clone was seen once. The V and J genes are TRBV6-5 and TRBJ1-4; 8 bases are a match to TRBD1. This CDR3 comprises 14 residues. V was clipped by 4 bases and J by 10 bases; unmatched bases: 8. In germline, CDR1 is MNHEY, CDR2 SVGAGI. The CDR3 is CASSFGQGVGKLFF. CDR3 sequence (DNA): TGTGCCAGCAGTTTCGGACAGGGAGTAGGAAAACTGTTTTTT.

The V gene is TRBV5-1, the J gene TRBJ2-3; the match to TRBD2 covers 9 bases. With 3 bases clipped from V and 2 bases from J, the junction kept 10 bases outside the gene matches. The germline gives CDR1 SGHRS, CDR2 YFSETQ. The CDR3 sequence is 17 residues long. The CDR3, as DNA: TGCGCCAGCAGCTGGGGCCCTAGCGGGGCGTTCACAGATACGCAGTATTTT. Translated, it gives CASSWGPSGAFTDTQYF.